This entry is about one T cell receptor beta chain. Its target is unknown. TCRdb keeps only in-frame clones here, not all; method: immunoSEQ multiplex PCR. The sample comprises approximately 88,000 clones, roughly 80% of which are singletons, and roughly an eighth rests with the top ten. The germline gives CDR1 SNHLY, CDR2 FYNNEI. V was pared by 10 bases and J by 1 base, with 12 bases between. The CDR3 has 13 residues. The data stem from a study of cytomegalovirus exposure and HLA in healthy donors. Study-wide findings and caveats: Three of the chains that were CMV-associated were confirmed in vitro to be specific for CMV antigens. The majority of TCR sequences were rare, yet some public TCRs appeared in many donors. According to a later analysis, TCR clusters from the first cohort tended to co-occur in the 100 to 150 validation repertoires. Some TCR beta chains (164 of them) were listed as cytomegalovirus-associated.

The V gene is TRBV2, the J gene TRBJ2-3; D gene unclear. The TCR was taken from a woman aged 18-30 years in good health and CMV-seropositive. Source material: PBMCs. This CDR3 reads CATSSTRTDTQYF. DNA of the CDR3: TGTGCCACAAGTAGCACCCGCACAGATACGCAGTATTTT.